A selection of T cell receptor beta chains follows, all from one sample in a study of beta chain features in type 1 diabetes. This table comes from immunoSEQ multiplex PCR, and its TCRdb copy is limited to in-frame clones, with some not included. This sample yields roughly 150,000 clones, of which 8.5% to 10% are seen a single time; 0.7% belongs to the top ten. Material for sequencing was central memory CD4+ T cells from blood. Receptors were obtained from a woman in her 30s with type 1 diabetes. The CDR3 runs from the conserved cysteine through the conserved F or W. A D gene is named only where the DNA matches it firmly. Clone size is shown for a subset of rows, as once, few, many or a class of expanded clone.

clone_size | d_call | j_call | v_call | cdr3_aa | cdr3_nt
few | TRBD1 | TRBJ2-2 | TRBV29-1 | CSGCSGTGGWDGELFF | TGCAGCGGGTGCTCCGGGACAGGGGGTTGGGACGGGGAGCTGTTTTTT
. | . | TRBJ2-7 | TRBV5-6 | CASSLGVRQQYF | TGTGCCAGCAGCTTGGGCGTCCGCCAGCAGTACTTC
. | . | TRBJ2-3 | TRBV7-2 | CASSLDSGETDTQYF | TGTGCCAGCAGCTTAGACTCGGGAGAAACAGATACGCAGTATTTT
once | . | TRBJ2-7 | TRBV5-1 | CASSLRQVRDEQYF | TGCGCCAGCAGCTTGCGACAGGTCAGGGACGAGCAGTACTTC
. | TRBD2 | TRBJ2-7 | TRBV7-9 | CASSHSGTNNYEQYF | TGTGCCAGCAGCCACAGCGGGACTAACAACTACGAGCAGTACTTC
few | . | TRBJ2-2 | TRBV25-1 | CASSEEFPGTPTPGELFF | TGTGCCAGCAGTGAAGAGTTCCCAGGGACTCCGACGCCCGGGGAGCTGTTTTTT
. | . | TRBJ1-5 | TRBV21-1 | CASRHNTNGNQPQHF | TGTGCCAGCCGCCACAATACGAATGGCAATCAGCCCCAGCATTTT
. | . | TRBJ2-5 | TRBV5-4 | CASSVGQQETQYF | TGTGCCAGCAGCGTTGGACAGCAAGAGACCCAGTACTTC
. | . | TRBJ2-1 | TRBV10-3 | CAISVSGYYNEQFF | TGTGCCATCAGTGTTAGCGGCTACTACAATGAGCAGTTCTTC
. | . | TRBJ2-1 | TRBV9 | CASSPGLINNEQFF | TGTGCCAGCAGCCCAGGACTCATCAACAATGAGCAGTTCTTC
. | . | TRBJ2-3 | TRBV5-1 | CASSTSNSYTDTQYF | TGCGCCAGCAGCACTAGCAATTCCTACACAGATACGCAGTATTTT
. | TRBD1 | TRBJ2-6 | TRBV10-3 | CAISQGQGGNVLTF | TGTGCCATCAGCCAGGGACAGGGTGGCAACGTCCTGACTTTC
few | . | TRBJ2-7 | TRBV30 | CAWRTITRPYEQYF | TGTGCCTGGAGGACCATAACGAGGCCCTACGAGCAGTACTTC
. | TRBD2 | TRBJ2-2 | TRBV7-2 | CASSLARESNTGELFF | TGTGCCAGCAGCTTAGCGCGGGAGTCTAACACCGGGGAGCTGTTTTTT
. | TRBD1 | TRBJ2-7 | TRBV6-6 | CASSFDRVPYEQYF | TGTGCCAGCAGTTTTGACAGGGTTCCCTACGAGCAGTACTTC
few | . | TRBJ2-3 | TRBV15 | CATSRDRWGEKTDTQYF | TGTGCCACCAGCAGAGATCGGTGGGGGGAGAAGACAGATACGCAGTATTTT
. | . | TRBJ2-1 | TRBV5-1 | CASSRPGYNEQFF | TGCGCCAGCAGCCGCCCAGGGTACAATGAGCAGTTCTTC
few | . | TRBJ2-2 | TRBV5-4 | CASSLGAGKAGELFF | TGTGCCAGCAGCCTGGGGGCGGGAAAGGCCGGGGAGCTGTTTTTT
few | . | TRBJ2-2 | TRBV7-8 | CASSETGGPRELFF | TGTGCCAGCAGCGAAACAGGAGGGCCAAGGGAGCTGTTTTTT
. | . | TRBJ2-1 | TRBV27 | CASSSDSDNEQFF | TGTGCCAGCAGTTCGGACTCTGACAATGAGCAGTTCTTC
. | TRBD1 | TRBJ2-1 | TRBV6-5 | CASSYEGQGTYNEQFF | TGTGCCAGCAGTTACGAGGGACAGGGGACATACAATGAGCAGTTCTTC
. | . | TRBJ1-3 | TRBV28 | CASSLRGASGNTIYF | TGTGCCAGCAGTTTACGTGGGGCGAGTGGAAACACCATATATTTT
. | . | TRBJ2-1 | TRBV28 | CASSLTREQFF | TGTGCCAGCAGTTTAACCCGGGAGCAGTTCTTC
. | TRBD1 | TRBJ1-2 | TRBV29-1 | CSVEANRGSAYGYTF | TGCAGCGTTGAAGCCAACAGGGGGTCGGCCTATGGCTACACCTTC
many | . | TRBJ2-7 | TRBV28 | CASGRYEQYF | TGTGCCAGCGGGCGATACGAGCAGTACTTC
few | TRBD2 | TRBJ2-4 | TRBV11-1 | CASSLSFAGAAKNIQYF | TGTGCCAGCAGCTTAAGTTTTGCGGGAGCAGCCAAAAACATTCAGTACTTC
few | . | TRBJ2-7 | TRBV5-1 | CASSLEGQPYEQYF | TGCGCCAGCAGCTTGGAAGGACAGCCTTACGAGCAGTACTTC
. | TRBD1 | TRBJ1-1 | TRBV7-9 | CASRQGASTEAFF | TGTGCCAGCAGACAGGGGGCAAGCACTGAAGCTTTCTTT
. | . | TRBJ1-1 | TRBV29-1 | CSVELRENTEAFF | TGCAGCGTTGAATTGAGGGAGAACACTGAAGCTTTCTTT
. | . | TRBJ2-7 | TRBV28 | CASQVGRAIYEQYF | TGTGCCAGCCAAGTCGGCAGGGCCATCTACGAGCAGTACTTC
. | TRBD1 | TRBJ2-2 | TRBV7-6 | CASSLGTGSGELFF | TGTGCCAGCAGCTTAGGGACAGGGTCCGGGGAGCTGTTTTTT
few | TRBD2 | TRBJ2-3 | TRBV29-1 | CSVAGELAGSDTQYF | TGCAGCGTTGCAGGGGAGCTAGCGGGATCAGATACGCAGTATTTT
. | TRBD1 | TRBJ2-7 | TRBV28 | CASSEDRARTTRMEQYF | TGTGCCAGCAGCGAGGACAGGGCGAGAACTACGAGGATGGAGCAGTACTTC
few | . | TRBJ1-1 | TRBV30 | CAWNALRGAGGAFF | TGTGCCTGGAATGCGCTCAGGGGAGCAGGCGGCGCTTTCTTT
few | TRBD2 | TRBJ2-1 | TRBV18 | CASSPRSGLAGGTTYNEQFF | TGTGCCAGCTCACCACGTAGTGGGCTAGCGGGAGGTACCACCTACAATGAGCAGTTCTTC
. | . | TRBJ1-6 | TRBV2 | CASSPTGYPPLHF | TGTGCCAGCTCGCCCACAGGATATCCACCCCTCCACTTT
few | TRBD1 | TRBJ2-2 | TRBV30 | CARGTDLNTGELFF | TGTGCCCGAGGGACAGACTTGAACACCGGGGAGCTGTTTTTT
few | . | TRBJ2-1 | TRBV19 | CASSKGGSGIYNEQFF | TGTGCCAGTAGTAAAGGAGGAAGCGGTATTTACAATGAGCAGTTCTTC
few | TRBD2 | TRBJ2-1 | TRBV4-1 | CASSQETSGYNEQFF | TGCGCCAGCAGCCAAGAGACTAGCGGATACAATGAGCAGTTCTTC
few | TRBD2 | TRBJ2-3 | TRBV7-9 | CASSPGTSGDTQYF | TGTGCCAGCAGCCCCGGGACTAGCGGGGATACGCAGTATTTT
. | . | TRBJ2-1 | TRBV30 | CAWRGLRYNEQFF | TGTGCCTGGAGAGGATTGCGGTACAATGAGCAGTTCTTC
few | TRBD2 | TRBJ2-1 | TRBV2 | CASSEGEGEQFF | TGTGCCAGCAGTGAAGGGGAGGGTGAGCAGTTCTTC
few | . | TRBJ2-6 | TRBV5-1 | CASSSAYATGVSSGANVLTF | TGCGCCAGCAGCTCCGCGTATGCGACAGGTGTCAGCTCTGGGGCCAACGTCCTGACTTTC
. | TRBD1 | TRBJ2-5 | TRBV6-1 | CATLPRDRGWETQYF | TGTGCCACCTTACCCCGGGACAGGGGATGGGAGACCCAGTACTTC
. | . | TRBJ2-2 | TRBV18 | CASSPQDSTNTGELFF | TGTGCCAGCTCACCACAGGACAGTACGAACACCGGGGAGCTGTTTTTT
few | TRBD1 | TRBJ1-2 | TRBV6-5 | CASGQGRDGYTF | TGTGCCTCGGGACAGGGGAGAGATGGCTACACCTTC
many | TRBD1 | TRBJ1-2 | TRBV30 | CAWRARDRPYYGYTF | TGTGCCTGGAGGGCCCGGGACAGGCCCTACTATGGCTACACCTTC
few | . | TRBJ2-1 | TRBV2 | CASNGPRGYEQFF | TGTGCCAGCAATGGACCTCGGGGGTATGAGCAGTTCTTC